This T cell receptor beta chain was retrieved from a study of metastatic and nonmetastatic thyroid tumors. This clone has only one observation. Trimming removed 5 bases from V and 9 bases from J, with 18 bases in between. CDR3 length: 14 residues. Germline V gene data show CDR1 as SGHTA and CDR2 as FQGNSA. Using MiXCR, TCRdb re-called clones from the PCR reads. The table lists more than 40,000 clones, roughly 27% of them singletons. Each patient came to thyroid surgery without any prior treatment (of any kind). The V call is TRBV7-2, the J call TRBJ2-3; weak D call: TRBD2 (6 bases). Sequenced input: blood. This TCR came from a male donor with papillary thyroid cancer or a benign thyroid nodule (not recorded which). Some clones in this sample may be carry-over from other donors' samples. Here the CDR3 reads CASSARTTSPTQYF. As DNA, the CDR3 is TGTGCCAGCAGCGCGAGAACTACTAGCCCGACGCAGTATTTT.